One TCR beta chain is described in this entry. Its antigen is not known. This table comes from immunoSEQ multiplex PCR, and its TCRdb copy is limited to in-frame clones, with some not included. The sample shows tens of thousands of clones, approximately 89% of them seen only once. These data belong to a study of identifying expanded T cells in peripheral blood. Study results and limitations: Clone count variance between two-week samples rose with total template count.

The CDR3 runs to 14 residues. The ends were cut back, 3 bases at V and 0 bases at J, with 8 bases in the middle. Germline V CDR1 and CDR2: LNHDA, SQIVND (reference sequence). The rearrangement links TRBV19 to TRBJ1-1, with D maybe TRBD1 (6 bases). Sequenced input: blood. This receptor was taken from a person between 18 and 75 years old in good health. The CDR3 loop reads CASSMGGLNTEAFF. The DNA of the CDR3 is TGTGCCAGTAGTATGGGGGGGCTGAACACTGAAGCTTTCTTT.